This TCR beta chain was captured by sequencing in a study of regulatory T cells in long-lasting Graves disease. Time point described: newly diagnosed GD, antithyroid drugs for less than 3 months. Generation of the TCR library employed RNA extracted from PBMCs. With iRepertoire HTBI primers and Arm-PCR of CDR3 regions, TCR beta libraries were built. TCRdb re-called the multiplex PCR reads with MiXCR, one entry per CDR3 protein. Of about 500,000 distinct CDR3 sequences in the sample, around 12% were seen once. This clonotype appeared a few times. Its target is not known. General study points: Persistent disease preferred TRBV28, TRBJ1-2 and TRBJ2-5.

Germline CDR1 is LNHDA and CDR2 is SQIVND (reference sequence). The V end lost 7 bases, the J end lost 2 bases, and 12 bases lay between the germline ends. This CDR3 spans 14 amino acids. These data were also filed under a second study, of T cells in Graves' hyperthyroidism and ophthalmopathy.

The rearrangement links TRBV19 to TRBJ2-1; unclear D gene. The sequences come from peripheral blood mononuclear cells (PBMCs), collected at new diagnosis, from a patient treated with antithyroid drugs. The origin of this receptor is a woman aged 30 to 39 with Graves disease. The DNA of the CDR3 is TGTGCCAGTAAGGGAACCGGTGCCTACAATGAGCAGTTCTTC. Translated, it gives CASKGTGAYNEQFF.